These T cell receptor beta chains were read from a single sample in a study of circulating CD8 cells and anti-PD-1 response in melanoma. TCRdb re-called the reads through MiXCR, storing one row per CDR3 protein. Of about 550 distinct CDR3 sequences listed, roughly 5.3% are singletons. The specimen was CD8+ T cells from PBMCs, collected at baseline or after one month of anti-PD-1 therapy (not recorded which). Source of these receptors: a human donor with melanoma. Both conserved end residues are part of each CDR3. A D gene is named only where the DNA matches it firmly. Clone size is given for some rows only: seen once, a few or many times, or a class if the clone is expanded.

DNA: TGTGCCAGCAGTTCCGGACTAGCGGGGGCCTGGAATGAGCAGTTCTTC
CDR3: CASSSGLAGAWNEQFF
J: TRBJ2-1
size: medium-sized
V: TRBV27
D: TRBD2

DNA: TGTGCCAGCAGTCCCCCGCGGCAGGTGGGCACCGGGGAGCTGTTTTTT
CDR3: CASSPPRQVGTGELFF
J: TRBJ2-2
size: large
V: TRBV28
D: NA

DNA: TGCAGCGTTCTGACGGACAGGCCTACGGGGGAGCAGTACTTC
CDR3: CSVLTDRPTGEQYF
J: TRBJ2-7
size: large
V: TRBV29-1
D: TRBD1

DNA: TGTGCCAGCAGCCAAGATCGAGGCGTACGGCAGTTCTTC
CDR3: CASSQDRGVRQFF
J: TRBJ2-1
size: NA
V: TRBV14
D: NA

DNA: TGCAGCGTTGAAGACAGGGGGGTCCGCTATGGCTACACCTTC
CDR3: CSVEDRGVRYGYTF
J: TRBJ1-2
size: large
V: TRBV29-1
D: TRBD1

DNA: TGTGCCAGCAGCATTACTAGCGGGGGCTCCTACAATGAGCAGTTCTTC
CDR3: CASSITSGGSYNEQFF
J: TRBJ2-1
size: large
V: TRBV6-6
D: TRBD2

DNA: TGCAGCGTTGATACACAGATGGGGGCCACTGAAGCTTTCTTT
CDR3: CSVDTQMGATEAFF
J: TRBJ1-1
size: medium-sized
V: TRBV29-1
D: NA

DNA: TGCAGCGTTGGACGCGCGTTACGCAATGAGCAGTTCTTC
CDR3: CSVGRALRNEQFF
J: TRBJ2-1
size: large
V: TRBV29-1
D: NA

DNA: TGTGCCAGCAGCCCCGGAGGGGACACAGATACGCAGTATTTT
CDR3: CASSPGGDTDTQYF
J: TRBJ2-3
size: medium-sized
V: TRBV2
D: NA

DNA: TGTGCCAGCAGCCTGCTGGATAAGAAAATAGCCTACGAGCAGTACTTC
CDR3: CASSLLDKKIAYEQYF
J: TRBJ2-7
size: large
V: TRBV14
D: NA

DNA: TGTGCCAGCTCAACCGGACCTTCCTACGAGCAGTACTTC
CDR3: CASSTGPSYEQYF
J: TRBJ2-7
size: large
V: TRBV18
D: NA

DNA: TGTGCCAGCAGTGACCGGGACAGGGGAGAGCCTAACGTCCTGACTTTC
CDR3: CASSDRDRGEPNVLTF
J: TRBJ2-6
size: medium-sized
V: TRBV25-1
D: TRBD1

DNA: TGTGCCAGCAGTTTCTCCAGGACCCTCACAGATACGCAGTATTTT
CDR3: CASSFSRTLTDTQYF
J: TRBJ2-3
size: large
V: TRBV28
D: NA

DNA: TGTGCCAGCAGCTCGCAGGGGTCGGCTTTCTACGAGCAGTACTTC
CDR3: CASSSQGSAFYEQYF
J: TRBJ2-7
size: medium-sized
V: TRBV5-4
D: NA

DNA: TGTGCCAGCAGTGGCGAACGGCAGATGAGGGGACAGCACTACAATGAGCAGTTCTTC
CDR3: CASSGERQMRGQHYNEQFF
J: TRBJ2-1
size: large
V: TRBV25-1
D: TRBD1

DNA: TGCAGCGTTGTAGGTAGCGGCTTCTACAATGAGCAGTTCTTC
CDR3: CSVVGSGFYNEQFF
J: TRBJ2-1
size: medium-sized
V: TRBV29-1
D: NA

DNA: TGTGCCAGCAGCGCCGGGGGCGATAATGAAAAACTGTTTTTT
CDR3: CASSAGGDNEKLFF
J: TRBJ1-4
size: large
V: TRBV2
D: NA

DNA: TGCAGTGCTAGAAGGCTAGCGGGAGGAGGGGACACAGATACGCAGTATTTT
CDR3: CSARRLAGGGDTDTQYF
J: TRBJ2-3
size: medium-sized
V: TRBV20-1
D: TRBD2

DNA: TGTGCCAGCTCACCAGGGACAGGGGTAGCAGATACGCAGTATTTT
CDR3: CASSPGTGVADTQYF
J: TRBJ2-3
size: medium-sized
V: TRBV18
D: TRBD1

DNA: TGTGCCAGCAGCCAAGATTTAGCGGGAGAATACTACGAGCAGTACTTC
CDR3: CASSQDLAGEYYEQYF
J: TRBJ2-7
size: NA
V: TRBV14
D: TRBD2

DNA: TGTGCCAGCTCACCCACAGACGCATACAATGAGCAGTTCTTC
CDR3: CASSPTDAYNEQFF
J: TRBJ2-1
size: medium-sized
V: TRBV18
D: NA

DNA: TGTGCCAGCAGTACATCGGGACTAGCGGGAGTCGACGAGCAGTACTTC
CDR3: CASSTSGLAGVDEQYF
J: TRBJ2-7
size: large
V: TRBV27
D: TRBD2

DNA: TGCAGTGCTTTTCGGACGCTTCTTTCCCATGGCTACACCTTC
CDR3: CSAFRTLLSHGYTF
J: TRBJ1-2
size: medium-sized
V: TRBV20-1
D: NA

DNA: TGTGCCAGTAGTGAGGGACTAGCGGGAGGCCTCTACAATGAGCAGTTCTTC
CDR3: CASSEGLAGGLYNEQFF
J: TRBJ2-1
size: medium-sized
V: TRBV19
D: TRBD2

DNA: TGCGCCAGCAGCTTAGGAGGGGGCGCCTTCGGGGAGACCCAGTACTTT
CDR3: CASSLGGGAFGETQYF
J: TRBJ2-5
size: large
V: TRBV5-1
D: NA

DNA: TGCAGTGCTATGGTCGACCAACAGAAATATAGCAATCAGCCCCAGCATTTT
CDR3: CSAMVDQQKYSNQPQHF
J: TRBJ1-5
size: medium-sized
V: TRBV20-1
D: NA

DNA: TGTGCCAGCAGCTTTGGGACAGGGTCAGGCGAGCAGTACTTC
CDR3: CASSFGTGSGEQYF
J: TRBJ2-7
size: large
V: TRBV27
D: TRBD1

DNA: TGCAGCGTTGGACGCGCGTTACACAATGAGCAGTCCTTC
CDR3: CSVGRALHNEQSF
J: TRBJ2-1
size: NA
V: TRBV29-1
D: NA

DNA: TGTGCCAGTAGTACACCTTTTGGGACTAGCGGGGGAAGCTCCTACGAGCAGTACTTC
CDR3: CASSTPFGTSGGSSYEQYF
J: TRBJ2-7
size: NA
V: TRBV19
D: TRBD2

DNA: TGCAGCGTTGAAGACTCAGCGCCGCAGGGGCAGTATTTT
CDR3: CSVEDSAPQGQYF
J: TRBJ2-3
size: large
V: TRBV29-1
D: NA

DNA: TGCAGCGCTTATCTAGCGGGAGTTTCAGATACGCAGTATTTT
CDR3: CSAYLAGVSDTQYF
J: TRBJ2-3
size: NA
V: TRBV29-1
D: TRBD2

DNA: TGTGCCAGCTCACCGCAGGACGATGGCACCGGGGAGCTGTTTTTT
CDR3: CASSPQDDGTGELFF
J: TRBJ2-2
size: large
V: TRBV18
D: NA

DNA: TGTGCCAGCAGTTTATCAGGGGGAGGGTCCTACGAGCAGTACTTC
CDR3: CASSLSGGGSYEQYF
J: TRBJ2-7
size: medium-sized
V: TRBV28
D: NA

DNA: TGTGCCAGCAGCCCAACCCTCTTTCTCGGGTATGGCTACACCTTC
CDR3: CASSPTLFLGYGYTF
J: TRBJ1-2
size: few
V: TRBV5-5
D: NA

DNA: TGTGCCAGCAGCACCCCTAGCGGGGGGACGAACAATGAGCAGTTCTTC
CDR3: CASSTPSGGTNNEQFF
J: TRBJ2-1
size: large
V: TRBV7-2
D: TRBD2

DNA: TGTGCCAGCAGCGGGGGAGGGTACAATGAGCAGTTCTTC
CDR3: CASSGGGYNEQFF
J: TRBJ2-1
size: medium-sized
V: TRBV7-2
D: TRBD2

DNA: TGTGCCAGCAGTGAGTCCGGTCTGGATTCTCCAGATACGCAGTATTTT
CDR3: CASSESGLDSPDTQYF
J: TRBJ2-3
size: medium-sized
V: TRBV6-1
D: NA

DNA: TGCGCCAGCAGCCAAGGCCCTTTCAGCGGGGGGGTTCCCCTTCTGTTT
CDR3: CASSQGPFSGGVPLLF
J: TRBJ2-3
size: large
V: TRBV4-1
D: TRBD2

DNA: TGTGCCAGCAGCTTGTCGTCTAGCGGGACGCGCACAGATACGCAGTATTTT
CDR3: CASSLSSSGTRTDTQYF
J: TRBJ2-3
size: large
V: TRBV5-6
D: TRBD2

DNA: TGTGCCAGCAGTTTAAGCTTAGGGGGGATCCAAGAGACCCAGTACTTC
CDR3: CASSLSLGGIQETQYF
J: TRBJ2-5
size: large
V: TRBV28
D: NA

DNA: TGTGCCAGCAGCCAAAACAGGGCTGAGACCCAGTACTTC
CDR3: CASSQNRAETQYF
J: TRBJ2-5
size: medium-sized
V: TRBV3-1
D: NA

DNA: TGTGCCAGCAGTCTTGGGACGGGCGAGCAGTACTTC
CDR3: CASSLGTGEQYF
J: TRBJ2-7
size: large
V: TRBV6-2/TRBV6-3
D: NA

DNA: TGTGCCAGCCGTCCCGGGACACTTGTTGGCGGGGAGCTGTTTTTT
CDR3: CASRPGTLVGGELFF
J: TRBJ2-2
size: large
V: TRBV19
D: NA

DNA: TGTGCCAGCAGTTTGGAGGGCGACTGGTCGGAGACCCAGTACTTC
CDR3: CASSLEGDWSETQYF
J: TRBJ2-5
size: medium-sized
V: TRBV28
D: NA

DNA: TGTGCCAGTAGGACACAGGGGACTGGGGCCAACGTCCTGACTTTC
CDR3: CASRTQGTGANVLTF
J: TRBJ2-6
size: NA
V: TRBV19
D: TRBD1

DNA: TGCGCCAGCAGCCAAGATCGGGCCTACTTCAATGAGCAGTTCTTC
CDR3: CASSQDRAYFNEQFF
J: TRBJ2-1
size: medium-sized
V: TRBV4-3
D: NA

DNA: TGTGCCAGCAGTTCAAGGAGAGGGAACAACGAGCAGTACTTC
CDR3: CASSSRRGNNEQYF
J: TRBJ2-7
size: large
V: TRBV25-1
D: NA

DNA: TGTGCCAGCAGCTGGGCACCTAGCGGGGGGAGTCTCGGTGAGCAGTTCTTC
CDR3: CASSWAPSGGSLGEQFF
J: TRBJ2-1
size: large
V: TRBV7-3
D: TRBD2

DNA: TGCGCCAGCAGTCCCGGGTTCCAAGAGACCCAGTACTTC
CDR3: CASSPGFQETQYF
J: TRBJ2-5
size: medium-sized
V: TRBV23-1
D: NA

DNA: TGTGCCAGCAGTTTGATCGACACCACTGAAGCTTTCTTT
CDR3: CASSLIDTTEAFF
J: TRBJ1-1
size: medium-sized
V: TRBV28
D: NA

DNA: TGCAGTGCTTACAGGGCACTTTCCTACAATGAGCAGTTCTTC
CDR3: CSAYRALSYNEQFF
J: TRBJ2-1
size: large
V: TRBV20-1
D: NA

DNA: TGTGCCAGCAGTCTTGGGTACAGTGGCTACGAGCAGTACTTC
CDR3: CASSLGYSGYEQYF
J: TRBJ2-7
size: medium-sized
V: TRBV28
D: NA

DNA: TGTGCCTGGGGGGCTGTCCCCTACGAGCAGTACTTC
CDR3: CAWGAVPYEQYF
J: TRBJ2-7
size: few
V: TRBV30
D: NA

DNA: TGTGCCAGCAGCCAAGCCTTCTACAATGAGCAGTTCTTC
CDR3: CASSQAFYNEQFF
J: TRBJ2-1
size: medium-sized
V: TRBV14
D: NA

DNA: TGTGCCAGCAGCCCGGTAGGGGGCCGCTACAATGAGCAGTTCTTC
CDR3: CASSPVGGRYNEQFF
J: TRBJ2-1
size: large
V: TRBV7-3
D: TRBD1